This T cell receptor beta chain was identified in a study of T cells in Graves' hyperthyroidism and ophthalmopathy. Researchers took RNA transcripts and amplified the TCR beta CDR3 regions from them. The HTBI set primed first-round TCR CDR3 RT-PCR. Each CDR3 protein gets one entry after TCRdb re-called the multiplex PCR reads with MiXCR. The sample yields roughly 380,000 distinct CDR3 sequences, roughly 13% seen once. The sample holds many counts of this clonotype. The CDR3 runs to 14 residues. The V end lost 3 bases, the J end lost 4 bases, and 15 bases lay between the germline ends. Germline-derived CDR1 and CDR2 are DFQATT and SNEGSKA (reference sequence). Hyperthyroidism, newly diagnosed and lasting under 2 months, affected patients aged 18 to 65.

Sample: blood. This receptor was identified in a young woman with Graves' hyperthyroidism. The chain uses TRBV20-1 and TRBJ1-2, with a possible D match to TRBD1 (6 bases). Written as DNA, the CDR3 is TGCAGTGCTAGGGGGCACAGGGCCGGCTATGGCTACACCTTC. Protein product: CSARGHRAGYGYTF.